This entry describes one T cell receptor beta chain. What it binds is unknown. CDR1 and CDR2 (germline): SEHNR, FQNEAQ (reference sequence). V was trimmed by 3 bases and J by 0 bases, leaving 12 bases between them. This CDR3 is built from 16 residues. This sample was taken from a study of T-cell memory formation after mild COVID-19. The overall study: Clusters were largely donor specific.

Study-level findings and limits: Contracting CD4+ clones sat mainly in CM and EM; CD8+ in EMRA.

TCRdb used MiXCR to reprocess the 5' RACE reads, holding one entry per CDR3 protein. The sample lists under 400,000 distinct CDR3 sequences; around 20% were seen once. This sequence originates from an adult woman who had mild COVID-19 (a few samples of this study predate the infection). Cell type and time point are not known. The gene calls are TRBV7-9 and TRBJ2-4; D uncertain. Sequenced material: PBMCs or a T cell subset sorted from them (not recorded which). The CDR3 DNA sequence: TGTGCCAGCAGCTTTGGTCAGACCATAGCCAAAAACATTCAGTACTTC. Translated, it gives CASSFGQTIAKNIQYF. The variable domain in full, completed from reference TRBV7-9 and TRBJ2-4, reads DTGVSQNPRHKITKRGQNVTFRCDPISEHNRLYWYRQTLGQGPEFLTYFQNEAQLEKSRLLSDRFSAERPKGSFSTLEIQRTEQGDSAMYLCASSFGQTIAKNIQYFGAGTRLSVL.